This TCR beta chain was sequenced for a study of shared clonotypes between healthy human individuals (TCRdb year 2020). General notes on the study: A couple of women and a few men aged 18 to 49 years were included in the cohort. Per donor, three plates each were used for CD4 naive and CD4 memory, two for CD8 naive, and one for CD8 memory. The study deeply sequenced blood TCR repertoires of five healthy adults to estimate repertoire size and the extent of clonotype sharing between individuals. Leukapheresis yielded between about 0.85 and 9.5 billion PBMCs per donor. To increase sequencing depth and limit assay-specific biases, TCR repertoire library preparation and sequencing were carried out by different laboratories using diverse techniques.

The donors were healthy, HIV-negative adults who had no recently reported acute infections or vaccinations. All donors were Caucasian adults living in Nashville, Tennessee, USA. CD4+ T cells were enriched through magnetic negative selection, after which naive cells were positively selected on CD45RA and the remaining negative fraction served as the memory subset. After blood collection by leukapheresis, PBMCs were isolated using Ficoll-Histopaque density gradient centrifugation and then cryopreserved in the vapor phase of liquid nitrogen. Analytical flow cytometry was used to check the purity and quantity of each magnetically sorted T cell population. From each sorted fraction, genomic DNA was isolated and quantified by UV absorbance on a Nanodrop 2000c. Overall results and qualifications from the work: Based on pairwise subsampling, the degree of clonotype sharing among donors was expected to be affected by sequencing depth. Rarefaction of sorted-subset datasets indicated incomplete sequencing despite the large sequencing depth. Sampling was restricted to blood, and TCR repertoires in tissue are likely to differ from TCR repertoires in blood. Compared with non-shared clonotypes, clonotypes shared by all four sorted-subset donors had higher generation probabilities. Naive subsets generally had larger estimated clonotype richness than memory subsets. The genetic and exposure-history diversity represented was limited by the small number of donors. Across a few donors, about 5.2% of naive CD4, approximately 3.6% of naive CD8, roughly 2.2% of memory CD4, and 0.4% of memory CD8 clonotypes were shared.

TCR CDR3 regions were amplified from genomic DNA by multiplex PCR using the deep immunoSEQ assay. Genomic DNA extracted from each cell subset was distributed evenly over all wells of several immunoSEQ 96-well plates, and each plate served as one replicate. For sorted subsets, approximately 190 ng genomic DNA, equal to 25,000 to 35,000 T cell genomes, was loaded into each replicate PCR. Purified libraries were measured with a Qubit 3.0 fluorometer, size-checked on a Bioanalyzer 2100, and measured again with the KAPA Library Quantification kit. Each immunoSEQ 96-well plate was sequenced on its own single-read 150-cycle Illumina NextSeq 550 flow cell. On the study's bioinformatics: Because the immunoSEQ output included only junctional sequences and no quality scores, the filtering could not be the same as the filtering used for full-length reads. To assign V/J genes and CDR3, sequences were annotated using PyIR, a Python wrapper for IgBLAST v1.9, with IMGT germline references. Any read was removed if the V/J assignment was weak (E-value above 1e-6), the CDR3 was missing, or the read contained stop codons, out-of-frame junctions, or ambiguous translated residues. A V3J clonotype was defined by an identical inferred V gene, J gene, and CDR3 amino acid sequence. To compute the percentage overlap between repertoires, the number of shared unique clonotypes was divided by the size of the smaller repertoire. Three approaches were used to assess repertoire richness: RTK rarefaction, the Chao1 estimator, and Recon v2.1 estimates of unobserved clonotypes. Generation probabilities for all TCRbeta clonotypes obtained by the gDNA method from a few donors were computed using OLGA. TCRdb provides this immuneACCESS table in a form limited to in-frame rearrangements. Some clones are lacking; in checked studies, under half of them reflect an unresolved V gene, and why the rest are absent is not known. V and J calls plus clone size are reproduced from that table; the DNA served to infer D and trimming. Present in this sample are roughly 1,500,000 clones, nearly 99% of which were seen just once. Around 0.47% of the sample is held by the ten biggest clonotypes.

This clone was observed once. Its antigen remains undetermined. Nothing much larger sits one base from this clone, and base qualities are not available. The germline V gene provides CDR1 LGHNT and CDR2 FRNRAP. The CDR3 goes from the cysteine to the phenylalanine over 12 residues. Of all the DNA, just the CDR3 is kept, 36 bases in frame from base 1. V and J lose 3 bases and 4 bases, and a span of 4 bases separates them. In this chain, TRBV12-5 is recombined with TRBJ2-1; the D gene assignment is ambiguous. This clonotype was sampled from a man aged 25-45 years in good health. The sequenced sample consisted of naive CD4+ T cells sorted from blood. The intended sense of this specimen's cell subset or site label: CD45RA+ positively selected. The CDR3 has the sequence CASGLNYNEQFF. The nucleotide sequence is TGTGCTAGTGGTTTAAATTACAATGAGCAGTTCTTC. This CDR3, with the reference TRBV12-5 and TRBJ2-1 proteins standing in past its ends, gives the full variable domain DARVTQTPRHKVTEMGQEVTMRCQPILGHNTVFWYRQTMMQGLELLAYFRNRAPLDDSGMPKDRFSAEMPDATLATLKIQPSEPRDSAVYFCASGLNYNEQFFGPGTRLTVL.